The T cell receptor beta chain under discussion was sequenced for a study of T cells in Graves' hyperthyroidism and ophthalmopathy. Many counts were recorded for this clonotype. The TCR beta CDR3 regions underwent amplification using RNA transcripts as the source. TCR CDR3 underwent first-round RT-PCR with the HTBI primer set. One entry per CDR3 protein, called by TCRdb with MiXCR from the multiplex PCR reads. Of more than 500,000 distinct CDR3 sequences in the sample, 14% were seen once. V shed 3 bases and J shed 0 bases, with 10 bases lying between them. The CDR3 has 15 amino acids. Looked up from germline, CDR1 is SGHRS and CDR2 is YFSETQ.

The sequenced material came from blood. The sequence came from a woman aged 40 to 49 with Graves' hyperthyroidism. This sequence joins TRBV5-1 and TRBJ2-1, with TRBD1 as a possible D gene (5 bases). CDR3 DNA sequence: TGCGCCAGCAGCTATACAGGTAACTCCTACAATGAGCAGTTCTTC. It specifies CASSYTGNSYNEQFF.